These 5 T cell receptor beta chains came from one sample sequenced in a study of cytomegalovirus exposure and HLA in healthy donors. The PCR had 60 Vbeta and 13 Jbeta primers. Only in-frame clones appear in the TCRdb table, and some are missing; sequencing was by immunoSEQ multiplex PCR. The table includes around 110,000 clones, 65% to 85% detected once. The sequenced material came from PBMCs. The receptors derive from a male donor in good health and CMV-seropositive.

The gene calls are TRBV15 and TRBJ1-5; a possible D gene is TRBD1 (6 bases). The CDR3 has 16 residues. Germline V gene lookup returns CDR1 LNHNV and CDR2 YYDKDF (reference sequence). V dropped 3 bases and J dropped 3 bases, with 15 bases sitting between them. The chain's CDR3 is CATSRGAHDTNQPQHF. In DNA, the CDR3 is TGTGCCACCAGCAGGGGGGCACACGACACCAATCAGCCCCAGCATTTT.

The genes are TRBV5-4 and TRBJ1-1; tentative D call: TRBD1 (5 bases). This CDR3 has 12 residues. Germline CDR1 and CDR2: SGHNT and YYREEE (reference sequence). Trimming took 3 bases from V and 6 from J, leaving 9 bases between them. CDR3 residues: CASSWGEAEAFF. CDR3 bases: TGTGCCAGCAGCTGGGGGGAGGCTGAAGCTTTCTTT.

The V gene is TRBV29-1, the J gene TRBJ1-2, with D possibly being TRBD1 (6 bases). Between the trimmed V and J ends, which lost 7 bases and 8 bases, there was a span of 26 bases. Per the germline V gene, CDR1 is SQVTM and CDR2 is ANQGSEA. This CDR3 is built from 15 residues. This CDR3 reads CSAKTRDIFISGYTF. The CDR3 coding sequence is TGCAGCGCCAAAACCCGGGACATCTTTATCTCAGGCTACACCTTC.

The chain couples TRBV27 to TRBJ1-2; D unresolved. CDR1 and CDR2 from the germline V gene are MNHEY and SMNVEV (reference sequence). V was cut by 5 bases and J by 7 bases, with 11 bases left in between. The CDR3 sequence is 12 residues long. The CDR3 bases are TGTGCCAGCAGTAACGGACTGTCTGGCTACACCTTC. Translated, it gives CASSNGLSGYTF.

The genes are TRBV27 and TRBJ2-7; 8 nucleotides line up with TRBD1. Germline CDR1 and CDR2: MNHEY and SMNVEV (reference sequence). CDR3 length: 15 residues. The J segment lost 2 bases and the V segment lost 5 bases, leaving 8 bases of the junction unmatched. The CDR3 reads CASSPYRGRPYEQYF. The CDR3 DNA reads as TGTGCCAGCAGTCCTTACAGGGGGAGGCCCTACGAGCAGTACTTC.